The 32 T cell receptor beta chains reported below all come from one sample, sequenced in a study of blood T cell repertoires in COVID-19. The assay was immunoSEQ multiplex PCR, and TCRdb's table has in-frame clones only and misses some. This table has some 97,000 clones, about 86% appearing once. Material for sequencing was peripheral blood. The receptors here all came from a human donor in a cohort sampled during active COVID-19.

The CDR3 DNA sequence: TGTGCCAGCAGCTCCCTACAGGGTATCTCCTACGAGCAGTACTTC. It translates to CASSSLQGISYEQYF. The J gene is TRBJ2-7, the V gene TRBV7-2; possible D gene TRBD1, 6 bases. The CDR3 covers 15 residues. In germline, CDR1 is SGHTA, CDR2 FQGNSA. V dropped 4 bases and J dropped 0 bases, with 13 bases sitting between them.

This clone has a handful of counts. The chain recombines TRBV5-1 with TRBJ2-1; TRBD1 aligns across 10 bases. The trim removed 3 bases at V and 6 bases at J, leaving 9 bases unmatched. The CDR3 covers 16 residues. The germline CDR1 and CDR2 sequences are SGHRS and YFSETQ. CDR3 amino acids: CASSSPGTGDLNEQFF. CDR3 sequence (DNA): TGCGCCAGCAGCTCCCCCGGGACAGGGGATCTCAATGAGCAGTTCTTC.

The chain is built from TRBV28 and TRBJ2-1; no definite D call. The germline V and J ends were trimmed by 1 base and 4 bases, with 14 bases remaining between them. The germline gives CDR1 MDHEN, CDR2 SYDVKM. The CDR3 length is 16 residues. CDR3 protein: CASSLLGSRIYNEQFF. CDR3 in DNA: TGTGCCAGCAGTTTATTGGGTAGCCGAATATACAATGAGCAGTTCTTC.

The V gene is TRBV25-1, the J gene TRBJ2-7, with 7 positions matching TRBD1. Germline V gene data show CDR1 as MGHDK and CDR2 as SYGVNS. Trimming took 9 bases from V and 2 from J; bases not matched to a gene: 4. The CDR3 extends over 12 amino acids. The CDR3 coding sequence is TGTGCCAGTAGGGACAGAGCCTACGAGCAGTACTTC. Its protein product is CASRDRAYEQYF.

The chain combines TRBV7-2 with TRBJ2-7; TRBD1 might be the D (6 bases). Germline V gene sequence: CDR1 SGHTA, CDR2 FQGNSA. This CDR3 contains 12 residues. V was trimmed by 5 bases and J by 6 bases, leaving 11 bases between them. CDR3 DNA: TGTGCCAGCAGCCCAACAGGGTTCGAGCAGTACTTC. Residues: CASSPTGFEQYF.

The genes are TRBV28 and TRBJ2-1, with TRBD2 matching over 13 bases. Trimming at V came to 6 bases and at J to 3 bases, leaving 5 bases not matched to a gene. CDR1 and CDR2 (germline): MDHEN, SYDVKM. This CDR3 is built from 16 residues. The CDR3 sequence: CASSRGTSGIYNEQFF. CDR3 DNA: TGTGCCAGCAGCCGCGGGACTAGCGGGATCTACAATGAGCAGTTCTTC.

The chain couples TRBV28 to TRBJ2-5, with TRBD2 identical over 7 bases. In germline, CDR1 is MDHEN, CDR2 SYDVKM. Trimming removed 5 bases from V and 2 bases from J; junction bases left unmatched: 8. The CDR3 sequence is 15 residues long. The CDR3 region has the DNA TGTGCCAGCAGTGCTGCACTAGCGAAACAAGAGACCCAGTACTTC. It yields the protein CASSAALAKQETQYF.

This clone has only one observation. The chain is built from TRBV11-2 and TRBJ2-5, with TRBD2 identical over 7 bases. The ends lost 6 bases at V and 5 bases at J; junction bases unmatched: 3. Germline CDR1 reads SGHAT; CDR2 reads FQNNGV. This CDR3 has 12 amino acids. CDR3 protein: CASRGGGETQYF. CDR3 DNA sequence: TGTGCCAGCAGGGGGGGAGGGGAGACCCAGTACTTC.

The J gene is TRBJ2-7, the V gene TRBV11-2; possibly TRBD2 for D (6 bases). The CDR3 sequence is 17 residues long. The germline gives CDR1 SGHAT, CDR2 FQNNGV. The V end lost 1 base, the J end lost 3 bases, and 19 bases lay between the germline ends. This CDR3 is CASSLGSSEHGSYEQYF. The DNA for the CDR3 is TGTGCCAGCAGCTTAGGGTCTAGCGAACATGGGAGCTACGAGCAGTACTTC.

V gene TRBV4-1 combines with J gene TRBJ2-5, with a possible D match to TRBD2 (5 bases). The CDR3 is made up of 18 amino acids. Germline V gene data show CDR1 as MGHRA and CDR2 as YSYEKL. V lost 3 bases to trimming and J lost 0 bases, with 20 bases between them. The CDR3 nucleotides are TGCGCCAGCAGCCACCTCCAGAGGGCACAACGGTACCAAGAGACCCAGTACTTC. Translated, it gives CASSHLQRAQRYQETQYF.

This clone has only a few counts. The chain combines TRBV4-1 with TRBJ2-7; maybe TRBD1 (8 bases). V was shortened by 0 bases and J by 6 bases, with 15 bases between the two germline ends. The V gene's germline CDR1 is MGHRA and CDR2 YSYEKL. The CDR3 runs to 15 residues. Written as DNA, the CDR3 is TGCGCCAGCAGCCAAGATGCACAGGGGGAGGGCGAGCAGTACTTC. Its protein is CASSQDAQGEGEQYF.

The chain recombines TRBV28 with TRBJ2-1; 13 bases fit TRBD2. CDR3 size: 19 residues. Germline CDR1 reads MDHEN; CDR2 reads SYDVKM. Unmatched junction bases numbered 11, after V lost 6 bases and J lost 0 bases. The CDR3: CASRTSGRASQGSYNEQFF. The CDR3 nucleotides read TGTGCCAGCAGAACTAGCGGGAGGGCCTCCCAAGGCTCCTACAATGAGCAGTTCTTC.

The genes are TRBV19 and TRBJ2-1; weak D call: TRBD2 (6 bases). Trimming took 1 base from V and 5 from J, leaving 21 bases between them. This CDR3 has 18 amino acids. Germline CDR1 is LNHDA and CDR2 is SQIVND (reference sequence). CDR3 sequence (DNA): TGTGCCAGTAGTATAGCCGTACTCCCGGGGGTAGGGAACAATGAGCAGTTCTTC. Protein: CASSIAVLPGVGNNEQFF.

The chain joins TRBV11-2 to TRBJ2-7, with D tentatively TRBD2 (6 bases). This CDR3 is 15 amino acids long. CDR1 and CDR2 (germline): SGHAT, FQNNGV. V was clipped by 8 bases and J by 6 bases, with 23 bases between them. The CDR3 DNA is TGTGCCAGCTCGCTTTCCGGGACTTTTAACTCCGAGCAGTACTTC. Protein product: CASSLSGTFNSEQYF.

This CDR3 is CASSPDWARGRYGYTF. CDR3 coding DNA: TGTGCCAGCAGCCCAGACTGGGCCAGGGGTCGGTATGGCTACACCTTC. The chain joins TRBV5-5 to TRBJ1-2, with D possibly being TRBD1 (6 bases). Germline values: CDR1 SGHKS, CDR2 YYEKEE (reference sequence). The V and J ends lost 4 bases and 5 bases respectively, with 21 bases between them. The CDR3 is 16 amino acids.

The V call is TRBV2, the J call TRBJ2-5; D is uncertain. The CDR3 extends over 11 amino acids. Trimming removed 10 bases from V and 1 base from J, with 7 bases in between. Germline values: CDR1 SNHLY, CDR2 FYNNEI. The chain's CDR3 is CANTPQETQYF. CDR3 coding DNA: TGTGCCAACACCCCCCAAGAGACCCAGTACTTC.

The chain uses TRBV7-8 and TRBJ1-1, with 7 positions matching TRBD1. Germline trimming cut 2 bases from V and 6 bases from J; bases unmatched to any gene: 9. Germline V gene data show CDR1 as SGHVS and CDR2 as FQNEAQ. The CDR3 covers 15 residues. In DNA form, the CDR3 reads TGTGCCAGCAGCTTACGGACAGGCGGCGCGGCTGAAGCTTTCTTT. Translating it yields CASSLRTGGAAEAFF.

The chain joins TRBV2 to TRBJ2-1, with TRBD2 identical over 9 bases. Germline loops: CDR1 SNHLY, CDR2 FYNNEI. CDR3 length equals 15 residues. J gave up 2 bases and V 4 bases, and 3 bases lay outside the gene matches. The CDR3 nucleotides read TGTGCCAGCAGTGCCGAGCGGGGGGCCTACAATGAGCAGTTCTTC. Translated: CASSAERGAYNEQFF.

The rearrangement links TRBV7-9 to TRBJ2-3, with D perhaps TRBD2 (6 bases). V lost 5 bases and J lost 7, with 19 bases in between. The CDR3 runs 15 residues. The V gene's germline CDR1 is SEHNR and CDR2 FQNEAQ (reference sequence). CDR3 region: CASSIHQLGSYTQYF. CDR3 DNA: TGTGCCAGCAGCATCCACCAGCTCGGGAGCTATACGCAGTATTTT.

V is TRBV7-2 and J is TRBJ2-2, with a weak D call TRBD1 (5 bases). V was shortened by 4 bases and J by 1 base, with 13 bases between the two germline ends. This CDR3 is built from 16 residues. Germline V gene sequence: CDR1 SGHTA, CDR2 FQGNSA. CDR3 sequence reads: CASSSRVGVNTGELFF. DNA of the CDR3: TGTGCCAGCAGCTCTAGGGTAGGGGTGAACACCGGGGAGCTGTTTTTT.

Written as DNA, the CDR3 is TGTGCCTGGAGTCCGACAGGGGAGGGCTACACCTTC. This translates into CAWSPTGEGYTF. The chain recombines TRBV30 with TRBJ1-2; 8 bases agree with TRBD1. J gave up 8 bases and V 2 bases, and 4 bases lay outside the gene matches. Per germline, CDR1 GTSNPN and CDR2 SVGIG (reference sequence). The CDR3 loop spans 12 amino acids.

This sequence joins TRBV5-1 and TRBJ2-3; 16 bases map to TRBD2. The germline V gene encodes CDR1 SGHRS and CDR2 YFSETQ. The CDR3 length is 17 residues. V dropped 7 bases and J dropped 3; count of bases not matched to a gene: 8. The CDR3 DNA reads TGCGCCAGCGGTCCCGGGACTAGCGGGAGGGAGACAGATACGCAGTATTTT. Its translation is CASGPGTSGRETDTQYF.

The chain links TRBV5-4 to TRBJ2-5; no firm D call. The ends were cut back, 2 bases at V and 1 base at J, with 6 bases in the middle. CDR3 length equals 13 residues. Germline CDR1 is SGHNT and CDR2 is YYREEE (reference sequence). CDR3 DNA: TGTGCCAGCAGCTTCCCCAGCCAAGAGACCCAGTACTTC. It is translated as CASSFPSQETQYF.

The CDR3 sequence: CASSQGQVNTEAFF. CDR3 in DNA: TGTGCCAGCAGCCAAGGGCAGGTGAACACTGAAGCTTTCTTT. This chain joins TRBV3-1 (or the pseudogene TRBV3-2) and TRBJ1-1; D gene uncertain. V was shortened by 1 base and J by 0 bases, with 6 bases between the two germline ends. Looked up from germline, CDR1 is LGHDT and CDR2 is YNNKEL (reference sequence). This CDR3 spans 14 amino acids.

The gene calls are TRBV7-3 and TRBJ2-2; D unclear. CDR1 is SGHTA, CDR2 FQGTGA, per germline. The CDR3 contains 15 residues. V was pared by 5 bases and J by 5 bases, with 15 bases between. CDR3 DNA: TGTGCCAGCAGCCTAGGTGTAGCTTGGACCGGGGAGCTGTTTTTT. Translation gives CASSLGVAWTGELFF. Looking up the rest from reference TRBV7-3 and TRBJ2-2 gives the full variable domain: GAGVSQTPSNKVTEKGKYVELRCDPISGHTALYWYRQSLGQGPEFLIYFQGTGAADDSGLPNDRFFAVRPEGSVSTLKIQRTERGDSAVYLCASSLGVAWTGELFFGEGSRLTVL.

This clone came up a few times. This chain links TRBV10-3 with TRBJ2-1, with 11 nucleotides matching TRBD2. With V trimmed by 5 bases and J by 9 bases, 15 bases remained unmatched. Germline assignment: CDR1 ENHRY and CDR2 SYGVKD. This CDR3 spans 17 amino acids. CDR3 in amino acids: CAISSPRHSGRGLEQFF. CDR3 coding DNA: TGTGCCATCAGTTCCCCACGGCATAGCGGGAGGGGACTTGAGCAGTTCTTC.

This chain joins TRBV19 and TRBJ2-1, with 11 bases fitting TRBD2. The length of the CDR3 is 14 residues. The V and J ends lost 4 bases and 5 bases, in that order; junction bases with no gene match: 1. Germline assignment: CDR1 LNHDA and CDR2 SQIVND (reference sequence). The CDR3 reads CASSTSGRNNEQFF. CDR3 DNA: TGTGCCAGTAGTACTAGCGGGAGGAACAATGAGCAGTTCTTC.

The chain links TRBV11-3 to TRBJ2-3; TRBD2 matches 11 bases. The trim removed 4 bases at V and 0 bases at J, leaving 6 bases unmatched. The V gene's germline CDR1 is SGHNT and CDR2 YENEEA. The CDR3 loop spans 17 amino acids. This CDR3 reads CASSSGLAGTSTDTQYF. The CDR3 coding sequence is TGTGCCAGCAGCTCCGGACTAGCGGGCACTAGCACAGATACGCAGTATTTT. The whole variable domain, remainder taken from reference TRBV11-3 and TRBJ2-3, is EAGVVQSPRYKIIEKKQPVAFWCNPISGHNTLYWYLQNLGQGPELLIRYENEEAVDDSQLPKDRFSAERLKGVDSTLKIQPAELGDSAVYLCASSSGLAGTSTDTQYFGPGTRLTVL.

In this sample, this clone turned up once. The chain combines TRBV7-2 with TRBJ2-7, with TRBD2 as a possible D gene (6 bases). This CDR3 comprises 16 residues. Germline lookup yields CDR1 SGHTA and CDR2 FQGNSA. Trimming left V 4 bases short and J 0 bases short, with 16 bases between. CDR3 sequence: CASSSNSGLYSYEQYF. CDR3 DNA sequence: TGTGCCAGCAGCTCCAATTCGGGACTCTACTCCTACGAGCAGTACTTC.

The rearrangement joins TRBV6-6 to TRBJ1-2, with D possibly TRBD1 on 6 matching bases. Trimming took 5 bases from V and 6 from J, leaving 16 bases between them. The length of the CDR3 is 14 residues. Per germline, CDR1 MNHNY and CDR2 SVGAGI (reference sequence). In DNA, the CDR3 is TGTGCCAGCAGTAGGGGGGAGGGGAACCATGGCTACACCTTC. Its translation: CASSRGEGNHGYTF.

This chain uses TRBV7-9 with TRBJ1-3; TRBD1 is a possible D gene (6 bases). The CDR3 covers 13 residues. The V end lost 11 bases, the J end lost 2 bases, and 13 bases lay between the germline ends. Germline V gives CDR1 SEHNR, CDR2 FQNEAQ (reference sequence). The CDR3 is CALPQGPGNTIYF. Written as DNA, the CDR3 is TGTGCCCTCCCACAGGGTCCTGGAAACACCATATATTTT.

The rearrangement joins TRBV4-1 to TRBJ2-1, with 8 bases fitting TRBD2. The length of the CDR3 is 15 residues. Germline V gene sequence: CDR1 MGHRA, CDR2 YSYEKL. V lost 0 bases and J lost 7; bases outside the gene matches: 5. The CDR3 bases are TGCGCCAGCAGCCAAGATAATAGCGGGAAGAATGAGCAGTTCTTC. This codes for CASSQDNSGKNEQFF.